These T cell receptor beta chains were read from a single sample in a study of T cell responses to AZD1222 COVID-19 vaccine. The data were produced by immunoSEQ multiplex PCR, yet TCRdb's version contains in-frame clones alone and is incomplete. This table has 120,000 to 150,000 clones, about 91% appearing once. The sequencing used peripheral blood, collected on day 0 of AZD1222 vaccination. These TCRs come from an adult in good health. CDR3s include the opening cysteine and the closing phenylalanine or tryptophan. The D gene is left open where the match is weak.

v_call: TRBV5-4; d_call: TRBD1; j_call: TRBJ1-3; cdr3_aa: CASSPGQTSGNTIYF
v_call: TRBV5-6; d_call: TRBD1; j_call: TRBJ1-2; cdr3_aa: CASPVSLGTGGEDGYTF
v_call: TRBV6-5; d_call: -; j_call: TRBJ1-1; cdr3_aa: CASSWESDTEAFF
v_call: TRBV27; d_call: -; j_call: TRBJ1-4; cdr3_aa: CASSRVPDSTNEKLFF
v_call: TRBV18; d_call: -; j_call: TRBJ2-5; cdr3_aa: CASSPGSQETQYF
v_call: TRBV5-6; d_call: -; j_call: TRBJ2-7; cdr3_aa: CASSLYYEQYF
v_call: TRBV18; d_call: -; j_call: TRBJ1-2; cdr3_aa: CASSPNAGNYGYTF
v_call: TRBV30; d_call: TRBD1; j_call: TRBJ1-5; cdr3_aa: CAWSLQGAGQPQHF
v_call: TRBV18; d_call: -; j_call: TRBJ1-6; cdr3_aa: CASSPPSQGPRSPLHF
v_call: TRBV3-1/TRBV3-2; d_call: -; j_call: TRBJ2-2; cdr3_aa: CASNHITGNVTGELFF
v_call: TRBV9; d_call: -; j_call: TRBJ1-3; cdr3_aa: CASSLHFSGNTIYF
v_call: TRBV18; d_call: -; j_call: TRBJ1-3; cdr3_aa: CASSPQGTGNTIYF